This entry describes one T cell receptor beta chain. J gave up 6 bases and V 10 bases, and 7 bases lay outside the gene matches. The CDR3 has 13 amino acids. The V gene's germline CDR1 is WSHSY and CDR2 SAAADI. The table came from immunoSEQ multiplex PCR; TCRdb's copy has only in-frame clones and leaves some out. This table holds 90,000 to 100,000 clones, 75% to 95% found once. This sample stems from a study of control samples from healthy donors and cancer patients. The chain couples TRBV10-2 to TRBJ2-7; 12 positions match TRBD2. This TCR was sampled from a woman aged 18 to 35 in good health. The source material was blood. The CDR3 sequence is CATAGTSGSEQYF. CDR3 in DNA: TGCGCCACGGCCGGGACTAGCGGGTCCGAGCAGTACTTC.